A selection of T cell receptor beta chains follows, all from one sample in a study of T cell repertoires in cytomegalovirus infection. MiXCR was run by TCRdb on the reads, yielding one entry per CDR3 protein. This table holds fewer than 550,000 distinct CDR3 sequences, about 30% found once. Sequenced input: PBMCs. The receptors come from a human donor in good health (CMV status not recorded). Some clones in this sample may be carry-over from other donors' samples. CDR3s leave out the opening cysteine and the closing phenylalanine or tryptophan. The order of the fields is CDR3 protein, V gene, J gene.

SAWGQNYGYT	TRBV20-1	TRBJ1-2
ASSLRDRGATNEKLF	TRBV7-6	TRBJ1-4
ASSLLTGIREDTEAF	TRBV7-6	TRBJ1-1
ASSLAGTENEQF	TRBV12-3/TRBV12-4	TRBJ2-1
ASRGQAVRTGELF	TRBV2	TRBJ2-2
ASSESIGGGVRAF	TRBV25-1	TRBJ1-1
ASSLDLERRAF	TRBV11-2	TRBJ1-1
ASRRGLASYEQY	TRBV6-5	TRBJ2-7
ASSEGLAGGRRQETQY	TRBV6-1	TRBJ2-5
ASSLGGQVNEKLF	TRBV7-2	TRBJ1-4
SARDPSGASTDTQY	TRBV20-1	TRBJ2-3
ASSLIAWGEETQY	TRBV7-9	TRBJ2-5
ASSLVTGLQETQY	TRBV5-4	TRBJ2-5
AIDDGLGGTEAF	TRBV10-3	TRBJ1-1
ASSFYPGYGEQF	TRBV7-2	TRBJ2-1
ACRTGTGNTIY	TRBV7-9	TRBJ1-3
ASSPWTSGKPHEQF	TRBV7-2	TRBJ2-1
ANETGLAGTGELF	TRBV27	TRBJ2-2
ASTGGGFDEQF	TRBV19	TRBJ2-1
ATGLAVYNEQF	TRBV19	TRBJ2-1
ASSVTGTGGNEQF	TRBV19	TRBJ2-1
AWSPGTGYTDTQY	TRBV30	TRBJ2-3
SAEGTDSYNEQF	TRBV20-1	TRBJ2-1
ASRPTWSNTEAF	TRBV11-2	TRBJ1-1
ASSMRPGVRGNQPQH	TRBV19	TRBJ1-5
ASSPMLGGTGELF	TRBV7-2	TRBJ2-2
ASSLSADSPLH	TRBV7-3	TRBJ1-6
AISPTRQGSNQPQH	TRBV10-3	TRBJ1-5
ASSLARVDTEAF	TRBV7-2	TRBJ1-1
ASSRSGTGIYGYT	TRBV3-1	TRBJ1-2
ASNRDSFYNEQF	TRBV7-6	TRBJ2-1
ASSLSGQGAGANVLT	TRBV7-2	TRBJ2-6
ASSINEGSTDTQY	TRBV19	TRBJ2-3
ASSLGVTTANTGELF	TRBV7-9	TRBJ2-2
ASSNSRVGEQY	TRBV7-6	TRBJ2-7
ASKPDSYNEQF	TRBV6-2/TRBV6-3	TRBJ2-1
AISSGTSVDNEQF	TRBV10-3	TRBJ2-1
ASSWTEGKNIQY	TRBV7-9	TRBJ2-4
ASSFLGNPGTEAF	TRBV5-1	TRBJ1-1
ASSLDVGRSSYEQY	TRBV7-2	TRBJ2-7